This T cell receptor (beta chain) was obtained from a study of memory B cells and T cells in multiple sclerosis. Study outcomes and limitations: Shared clonotype counts depended on differing compartment clone-set sizes and were normalized.

Germline loops: CDR1 GTSNPN, CDR2 SVGIG (reference sequence). V dropped 3 bases and J dropped 4 bases, with 16 bases sitting between them. The CDR3 spans 16 residues. Method: immunoSEQ multiplex PCR; TCRdb's copy keeps in-frame clones and lacks some. The repertoire has about 45,000 clones, around 80% of them found once; the top ten carry roughly 1.1%. With regard to this clone: Its antigen is not identified.

Separate sequencing covered autoproliferating (CFSE-dim) and non-proliferating (CFSE-high) T cells from stimulus-free culture. Pooled replicate wells came from approximately 5x10^7 CFSE-labeled PBMCs cultured less than 8 days without stimulus. The PBMCs received around 0.55 uM CFSE and serum-free culture with no added stimuli. Sequences were obtained from PBMCs from blood kept in culture. This TCR was sampled from a human donor with multiple sclerosis. This rearrangement joins TRBV30 to TRBJ1-6; D is undetermined. In nucleotides, the CDR3 is TGTGCCTGGAGGGCGGCAGGTGCCTCGTATAATTCACCCCTCCACTTT. Protein sequence: CAWRAAGASYNSPLHF.